One and the same sample provided the 5 T cell receptor beta chains below, sequenced in a study of naive and memory T cell subsets. A UMI-containing oligonucleotide was joined by 3' ligation to the TCR cDNA template. Ligated cDNA underwent four rounds of PCR with nested alpha and beta constant region primers and SP2. TCRdb re-called the 5' RACE reads through MiXCR, storing one row per CDR3 protein. The sample has approximately 32,000 distinct CDR3 sequences, over 15% seen once; the top ten hold 2% to 3%. Source of these receptors: a female donor in good health.

This clonotype is labeled medium-sized. This chain connects TRBV15 to TRBJ1-2, with D possibly being TRBD1 (6 bases). Trimming cost V 0 bases and J 8 bases, with 16 bases left between them. The CDR3 runs 15 residues. CDR1 LNHNV and CDR2 YYDKDF come from the germline V gene (reference sequence). CDR3 in DNA: TGTGCCACCAGCAGAGATCCACCAGGGGCGCGGGGCTACACCTTC. Protein product: CATSRDPPGARGYTF.

The V call is TRBV11-2, the J call TRBJ2-5; 8 positions match TRBD1. J was trimmed by 5 bases and V by 4 bases; bases with no gene match: 9. CDR1 and CDR2 (germline): SGHAT, FQNNGV. This CDR3 is built from 15 residues. The CDR3 DNA sequence: TGTGCCAGCAGCTCCGCCGGGACAGGCTCCGAGACCCAGTACTTC. Translating it yields CASSSAGTGSETQYF.

On this clonotype: This may be a read error: a much more frequent sequence differs by one nucleotide. The chain uses TRBV20-1 and TRBJ1-5; D ambiguous. The CDR3 covers 15 residues. In germline, CDR1 is DFQATT, CDR2 SNEGSKA (reference sequence). V lost 4 bases, J lost 6 bases, and 19 bases lay in between. CDR3 nucleotides: TGCAGTGCTACCCGGGGTGGCCCCAGAGGTCAGCCCCAGCATTTT. Protein sequence: CSATRGGPRGQPQHF.

This clonotype is medium-sized. V usage is TRBV12-3 or TRBV12-4 and J usage is TRBJ2-3, with a possible D match to TRBD2 (5 bases). The CDR3 runs to 16 residues. The V end was cut by 5 bases, the J end by 5 bases, with 20 bases between. CDR3 in amino acids: CASSHRGTNQGDTQYF. The CDR3 DNA reads as TGTGCCAGCAGTCACCGGGGAACCAACCAAGGAGATACGCAGTATTTT.

This clonotype was seen more than once but under ten times. The CDR3 DNA reads TGTGCCAGCAGTTACCCCGGCGCGGCCATCCATGAGCAGTTCTTC. This gives the protein CASSYPGAAIHEQFF. This chain uses TRBV6-5 with TRBJ2-1; D not resolved. V gave up 2 bases and J gave up 8 bases, with 16 bases separating them. CDR1 MNHEY and CDR2 SVGAGI come from the germline V gene. The CDR3 sequence is 15 residues long.